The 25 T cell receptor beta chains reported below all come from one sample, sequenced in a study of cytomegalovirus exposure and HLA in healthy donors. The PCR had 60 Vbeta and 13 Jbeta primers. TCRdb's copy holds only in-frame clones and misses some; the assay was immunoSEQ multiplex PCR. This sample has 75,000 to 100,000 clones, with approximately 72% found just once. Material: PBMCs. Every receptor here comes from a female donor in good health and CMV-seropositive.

This chain's CDR3 is CASSLRGGTDTQYF. The DNA of the CDR3 is TGTGCCAGCAGCCTCAGGGGTGGCACAGATACGCAGTATTTT. The chain joins TRBV6-4 to TRBJ2-3; tentative D call: TRBD1 (6 bases). Trimming removed 6 bases at V and 1 base at J, with 11 bases between. The CDR3 loop spans 14 amino acids. CDR1 is MRHNA and CDR2 is SNTAGT in the germline V gene.

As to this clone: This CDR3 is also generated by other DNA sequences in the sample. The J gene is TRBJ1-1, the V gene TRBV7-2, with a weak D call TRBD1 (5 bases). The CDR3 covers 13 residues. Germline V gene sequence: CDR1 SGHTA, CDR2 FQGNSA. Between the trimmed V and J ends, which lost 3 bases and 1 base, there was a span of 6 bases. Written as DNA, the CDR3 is TGTGCCAGCAGCTTGACAGAGAACACTGAAGCTTTCTTT. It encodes CASSLTENTEAFF.

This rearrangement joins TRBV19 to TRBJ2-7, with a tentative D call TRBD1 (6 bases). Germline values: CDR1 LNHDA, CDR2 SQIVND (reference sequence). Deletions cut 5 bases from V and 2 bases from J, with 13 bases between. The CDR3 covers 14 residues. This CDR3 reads CASSADRPAYEQYF. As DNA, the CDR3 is TGTGCCAGTAGTGCTGACAGGCCTGCCTACGAGCAGTACTTC.

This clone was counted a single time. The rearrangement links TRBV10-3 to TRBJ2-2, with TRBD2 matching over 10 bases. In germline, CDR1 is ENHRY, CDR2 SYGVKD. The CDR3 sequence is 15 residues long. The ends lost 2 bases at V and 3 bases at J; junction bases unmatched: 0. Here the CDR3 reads CAISEGTSDTGELFF. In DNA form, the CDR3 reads TGTGCCATCAGTGAGGGGACTAGCGACACCGGGGAGCTGTTTTTT.

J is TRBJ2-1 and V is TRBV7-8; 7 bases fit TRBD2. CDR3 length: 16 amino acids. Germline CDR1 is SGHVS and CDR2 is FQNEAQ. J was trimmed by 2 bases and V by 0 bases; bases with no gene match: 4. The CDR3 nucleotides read TGTGCCAGCAGCTTAGCTGGTGGGGGGGCCTACAATGAGCAGTTCTTC. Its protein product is CASSLAGGGAYNEQFF.

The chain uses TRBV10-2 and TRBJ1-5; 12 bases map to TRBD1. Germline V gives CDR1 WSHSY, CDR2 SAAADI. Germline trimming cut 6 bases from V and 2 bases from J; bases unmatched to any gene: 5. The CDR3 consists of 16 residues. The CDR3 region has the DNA TGCGCCAGCAGGGGACAGGGGGCGCTTGGCAATCAGCCCCAGCATTTT. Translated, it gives CASRGQGALGNQPQHF.

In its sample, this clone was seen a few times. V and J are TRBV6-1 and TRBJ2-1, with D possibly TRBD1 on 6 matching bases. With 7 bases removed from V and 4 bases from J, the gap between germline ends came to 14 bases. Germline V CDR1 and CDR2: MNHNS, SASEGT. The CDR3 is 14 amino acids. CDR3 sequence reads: CASIGPGAYNEQFF. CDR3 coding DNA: TGTGCCAGCATAGGGCCAGGGGCGTACAATGAGCAGTTCTTC.

For the CDR3, the DNA is TGTGCCAGCAGCTTTGGGACAGGGAGCGCAGATACGCAGTATTTT. Amino acid sequence: CASSFGTGSADTQYF. This chain uses TRBV5-8 with TRBJ2-3; 9 positions match TRBD1. This CDR3 has 15 amino acids. Germline CDR1 and CDR2: SGHTS and YDEGEE. Unmatched junction bases numbered 5, after V lost 2 bases and J lost 4 bases.

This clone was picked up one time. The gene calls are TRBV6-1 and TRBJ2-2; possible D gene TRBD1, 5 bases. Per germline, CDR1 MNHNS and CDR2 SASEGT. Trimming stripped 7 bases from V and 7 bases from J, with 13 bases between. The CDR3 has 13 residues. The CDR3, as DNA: TGTGCCAGCACGGTCGTGGGGCACGGGGAGCTGTTTTTT. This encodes CASTVVGHGELFF.

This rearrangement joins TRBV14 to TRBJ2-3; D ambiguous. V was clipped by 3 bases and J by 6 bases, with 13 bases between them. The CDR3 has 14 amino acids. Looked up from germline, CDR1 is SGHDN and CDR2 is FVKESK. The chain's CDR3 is CASSQGRYFDTQYF. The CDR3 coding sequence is TGTGCCAGCAGCCAGGGCAGGTATTTTGATACGCAGTATTTT.

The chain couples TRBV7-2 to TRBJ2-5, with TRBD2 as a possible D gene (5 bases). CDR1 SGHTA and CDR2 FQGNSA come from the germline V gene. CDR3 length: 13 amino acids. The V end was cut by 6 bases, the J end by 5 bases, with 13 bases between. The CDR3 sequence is CASSPLSGETQYF. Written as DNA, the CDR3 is TGTGCCAGCAGTCCCCTGAGCGGCGAGACCCAGTACTTC.

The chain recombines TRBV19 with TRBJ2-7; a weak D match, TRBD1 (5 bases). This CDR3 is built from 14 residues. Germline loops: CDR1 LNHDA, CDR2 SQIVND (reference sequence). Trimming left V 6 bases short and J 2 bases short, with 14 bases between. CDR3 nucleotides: TGTGCCAGTAGCCCCGAACAGGCCACCTACGAGCAGTACTTC. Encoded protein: CASSPEQATYEQYF.

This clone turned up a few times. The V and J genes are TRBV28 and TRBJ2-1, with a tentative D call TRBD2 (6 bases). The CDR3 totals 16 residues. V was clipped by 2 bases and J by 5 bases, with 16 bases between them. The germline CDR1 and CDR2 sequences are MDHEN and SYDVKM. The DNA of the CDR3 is TGTGCCAGCAGTTTAAATCGGCGGGGCGTCCACAATGAGCAGTTCTTC. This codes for CASSLNRRGVHNEQFF.

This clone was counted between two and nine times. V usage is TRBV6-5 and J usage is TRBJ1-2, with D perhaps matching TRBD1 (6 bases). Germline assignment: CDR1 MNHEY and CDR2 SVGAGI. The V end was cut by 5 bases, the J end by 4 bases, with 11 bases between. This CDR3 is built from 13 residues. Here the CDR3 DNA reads TGTGCCAGCAGTCAAAGGACAGCCTATGGCTACACCTTC. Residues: CASSQRTAYGYTF.

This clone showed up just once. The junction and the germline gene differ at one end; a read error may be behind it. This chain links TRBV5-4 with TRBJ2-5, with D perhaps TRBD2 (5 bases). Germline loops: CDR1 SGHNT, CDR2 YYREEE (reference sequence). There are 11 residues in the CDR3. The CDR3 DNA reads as TGTGCCAGCAGCTTGGATGGCGGGCCAAACTTC. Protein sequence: CASSLDGGPNF.

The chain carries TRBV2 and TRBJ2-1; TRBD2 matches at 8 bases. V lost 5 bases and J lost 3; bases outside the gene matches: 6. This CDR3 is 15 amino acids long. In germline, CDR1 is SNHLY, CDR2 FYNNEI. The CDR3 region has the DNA TGTGCCAGCAGTTCGACTAGCGCAAACTACAATGAGCAGTTCTTC. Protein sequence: CASSSTSANYNEQFF.

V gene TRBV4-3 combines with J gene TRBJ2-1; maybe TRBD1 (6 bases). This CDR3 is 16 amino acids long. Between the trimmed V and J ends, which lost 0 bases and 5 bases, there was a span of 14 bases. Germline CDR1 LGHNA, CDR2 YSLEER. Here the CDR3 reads CASSQDGTYPNNEQFF. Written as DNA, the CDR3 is TGCGCCAGCAGCCAAGATGGGACATACCCCAACAATGAGCAGTTCTTC.

CDR3 protein: CASSLSSHQPQHF. CDR3 sequence (DNA): TGTGCCAGCAGTTTATCATCACACCAGCCCCAGCATTTT. The chain couples TRBV27 to TRBJ1-5; no clear D gene. The CDR3 is made up of 13 amino acids. Trimming left V 0 bases short and J 7 bases short, with 7 bases between. Germline CDR1 and CDR2: MNHEY and SMNVEV (reference sequence).

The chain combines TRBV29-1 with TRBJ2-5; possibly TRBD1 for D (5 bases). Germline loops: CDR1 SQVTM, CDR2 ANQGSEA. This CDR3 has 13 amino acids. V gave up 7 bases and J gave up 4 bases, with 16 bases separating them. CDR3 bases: TGCAGCGCCCAGGGCTTTCGAGGAGAGACCCAGTACTTC. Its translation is CSAQGFRGETQYF.

The CDR3 loop is CASTEDWNTGELFF. CDR3 DNA sequence: TGTGCCAGCACTGAGGACTGGAACACCGGGGAGCTGTTTTTT. The V gene is TRBV6-5, the J gene TRBJ2-2; weak D call: TRBD2 (5 bases). Germline V gives CDR1 MNHEY, CDR2 SVGAGI. V was trimmed by 7 bases and J by 1 base, leaving 10 bases between them. The CDR3 sequence is 14 residues long.

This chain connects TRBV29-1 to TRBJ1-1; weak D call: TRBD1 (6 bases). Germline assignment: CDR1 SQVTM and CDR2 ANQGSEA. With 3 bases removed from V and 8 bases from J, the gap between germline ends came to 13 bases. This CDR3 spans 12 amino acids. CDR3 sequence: CSVEQGMREAFF. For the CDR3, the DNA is TGCAGCGTTGAGCAGGGGATGAGGGAAGCTTTCTTT.

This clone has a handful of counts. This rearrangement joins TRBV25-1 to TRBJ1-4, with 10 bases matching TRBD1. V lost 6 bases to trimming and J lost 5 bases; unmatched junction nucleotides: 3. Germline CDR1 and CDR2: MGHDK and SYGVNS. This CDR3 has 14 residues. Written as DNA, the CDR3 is TGTGCCAGCAGATCGGGACAGGGGAATGAAAAACTGTTTTTT. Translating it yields CASRSGQGNEKLFF.

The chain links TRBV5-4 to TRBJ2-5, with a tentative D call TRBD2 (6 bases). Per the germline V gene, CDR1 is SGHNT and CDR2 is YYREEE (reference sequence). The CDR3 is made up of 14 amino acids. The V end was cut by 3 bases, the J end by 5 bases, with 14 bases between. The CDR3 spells CASSSGLGGETQYF. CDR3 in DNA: TGTGCCAGCAGCTCGGGACTCGGCGGGGAGACCCAGTACTTC.

CDR3 region: CASRIQGARYDEQFF. CDR3 nucleotides: TGTGCCAGCAGGATACAGGGGGCGCGATACGATGAGCAGTTCTTC. The V gene is TRBV6-5, the J gene TRBJ2-1, with 9 bases matching TRBD1. The CDR3 is made up of 15 amino acids. CDR1 is MNHEY, CDR2 SVGAGI, per germline. After removal of 6 bases from V and 8 bases from J, the junction contained 11 bases not matched to a gene.

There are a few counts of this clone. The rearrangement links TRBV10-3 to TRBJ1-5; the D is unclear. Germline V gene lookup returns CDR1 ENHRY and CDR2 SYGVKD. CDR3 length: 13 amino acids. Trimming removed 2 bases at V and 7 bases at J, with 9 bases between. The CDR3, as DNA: TGTGCCATCAGTGAGGGGCCTGGGCAGCCCCAGCATTTT. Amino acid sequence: CAISEGPGQPQHF.